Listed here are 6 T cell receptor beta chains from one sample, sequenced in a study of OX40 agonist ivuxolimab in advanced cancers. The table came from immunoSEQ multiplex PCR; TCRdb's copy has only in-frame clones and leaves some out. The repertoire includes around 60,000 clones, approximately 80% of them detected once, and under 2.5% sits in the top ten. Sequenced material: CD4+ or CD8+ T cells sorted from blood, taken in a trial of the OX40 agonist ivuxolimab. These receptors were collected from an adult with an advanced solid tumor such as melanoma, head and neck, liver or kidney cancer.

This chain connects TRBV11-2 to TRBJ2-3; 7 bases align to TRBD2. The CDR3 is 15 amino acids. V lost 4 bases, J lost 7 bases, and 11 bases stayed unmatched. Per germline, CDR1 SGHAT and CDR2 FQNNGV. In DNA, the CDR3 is TGTGCCAGCAGCTCCCTCCAGGGACTACATTATACGCAGTATTTT. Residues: CASSSLQGLHYTQYF.

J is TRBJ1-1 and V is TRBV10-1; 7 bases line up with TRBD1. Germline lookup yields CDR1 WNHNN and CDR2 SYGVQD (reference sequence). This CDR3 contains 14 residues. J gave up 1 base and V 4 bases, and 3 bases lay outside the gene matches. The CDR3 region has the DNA TGCGCCAGCAGTGGGGACAGACCGAACACTGAAGCTTTCTTT. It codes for CASSGDRPNTEAFF.

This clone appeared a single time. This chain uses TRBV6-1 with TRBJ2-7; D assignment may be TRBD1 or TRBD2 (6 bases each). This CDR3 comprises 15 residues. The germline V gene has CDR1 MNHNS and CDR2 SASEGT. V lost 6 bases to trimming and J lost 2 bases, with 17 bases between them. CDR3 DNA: TGTGCCAGCAGCCGAGGGGGGCTGGAAACCTACGAGCAGTACTTC. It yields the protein CASSRGGLETYEQYF.

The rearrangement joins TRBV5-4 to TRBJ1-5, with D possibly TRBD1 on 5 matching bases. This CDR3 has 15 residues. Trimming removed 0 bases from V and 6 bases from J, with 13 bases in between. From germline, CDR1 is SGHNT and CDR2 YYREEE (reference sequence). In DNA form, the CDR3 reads TGTGCCAGCAGCTTGGGCGGGACCGGGAGTCAGCCCCAGCATTTT. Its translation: CASSLGGTGSQPQHF.

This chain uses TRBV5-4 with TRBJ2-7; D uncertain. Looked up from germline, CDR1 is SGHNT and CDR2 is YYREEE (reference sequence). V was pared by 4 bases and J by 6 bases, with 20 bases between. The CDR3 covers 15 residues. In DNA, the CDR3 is TGTGCCAGCAGCCCAATTTCAGGAATTCCTAGCGAGCAGTACTTC. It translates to CASSPISGIPSEQYF.

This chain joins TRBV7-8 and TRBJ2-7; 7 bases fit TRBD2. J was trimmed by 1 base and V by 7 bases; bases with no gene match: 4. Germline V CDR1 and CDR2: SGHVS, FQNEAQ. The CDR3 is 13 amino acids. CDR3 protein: CASTGGESYEQYF. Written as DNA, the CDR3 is TGTGCCAGCACTGGGGGGGAGTCCTACGAGCAGTACTTC.